Listed here is a single T cell receptor (beta chain). Its antigen is not known. These data come from a study of cytomegalovirus exposure and HLA in healthy donors. Study in general: T cells numbering around 180 million yielded 117 million unique TCR beta sequences in an earlier analysis. Among over 350 genotyped donors, approximately 80% fell in the Caucasian-associated ancestry cluster.

60 Vbeta and 13 Jbeta primers were used in PCR. This table comes from immunoSEQ multiplex PCR, and its TCRdb copy is limited to in-frame clones, with some not included. The top ten hold around 3.5% of the sample, which has about 99,000 clones, approximately 81% seen once. Germline V gives CDR1 MNHEY, CDR2 SVGAGI. V gave up 4 bases and J gave up 4 bases, with 16 bases separating them. The CDR3 loop spans 15 amino acids. Broader study findings: The study assumed roughly uniform donor sequencing depth for presence/absence analyses.

Sequenced: PBMCs. The chain couples TRBV6-5 to TRBJ1-2, with D possibly matching TRBD1 (6 bases). The source of this sequence is a male donor in good health and CMV-seropositive. The DNA of the CDR3 is TGTGCCAGCAGTTTTCGGGGGGGCTTAGCCTATGGCTACACCTTC. Protein sequence: CASSFRGGLAYGYTF.